These 28 T cell receptor beta chains share one sample of origin, sequenced in a study of cytomegalovirus exposure and HLA in healthy donors. It was with 60 Vbeta and 13 Jbeta primers that the PCR ran. Repertoires were generated with immunoSEQ multiplex PCR, while TCRdb's copy carries only in-frame clones and drops some. The sample lists about 140,000 clones, approximately 88% seen once, with roughly 0.5% in the top ten. Material: PBMCs. Source of these receptors: a woman aged 40 to 50 in good health and CMV-seronegative.

The gene calls are TRBV7-2 and TRBJ2-3; 8 bases line up with TRBD2. V lost 2 bases to trimming and J lost 2 bases; unmatched junction nucleotides: 12. CDR1 is SGHTA and CDR2 is FQGNSA in the germline V gene. CDR3 size: 18 residues. For the CDR3, the DNA is TGTGCCAGCAGCTTACACGTTGTGGGACTAGGGAACACAGATACGCAGTATTTT. Translation: CASSLHVVGLGNTDTQYF.

The chain links TRBV29-1 to TRBJ2-1; the D gene is possibly TRBD1 (5 bases). V lost 4 bases to trimming and J lost 3 bases, with 13 bases between them. CDR1 and CDR2 from the germline V gene are SQVTM and ANQGSEA. The CDR3 covers 14 residues. In nucleotides, the CDR3 is TGCAGCGTTGGAACAGGATTCGTCTACAATGAGCAGTTCTTC. This gives the protein CSVGTGFVYNEQFF.

V gene TRBV19 combines with J gene TRBJ2-6; D may be TRBD2 (5 bases). With 4 bases removed from V and 0 bases from J, the gap between germline ends came to 10 bases. The CDR3 runs to 16 residues. From germline, CDR1 is LNHDA and CDR2 SQIVND (reference sequence). The CDR3 DNA is TGTGCCAGTAGTACGCTAGCTGTCTCTGGGGCCAACGTCCTGACTTTC. It is translated as CASSTLAVSGANVLTF. Using reference TRBV19 and TRBJ2-6 for the parts outside the CDR3, the full variable domain is DGGITQSPKYLFRKEGQNVTLSCEQNLNHDAMYWYRQDPGQGLRLIYYSQIVNDFQKGDIAEGYSVSREKKESFPLTVTSAQKNPTAFYLCASSTLAVSGANVLTFGAGSRLTVL.

The V call is TRBV5-4, the J call TRBJ2-1; 9 bases are shared with TRBD2. CDR3 length: 15 amino acids. CDR1 is SGHNT and CDR2 is YYREEE in the germline V gene (reference sequence). With 2 bases clipped from V and 9 bases from J, the junction kept 9 bases outside the gene matches. For the CDR3, the DNA is TGTGCCAGCAGCTTAGGCACTAGCGGGCGAAGTGAGCAGTTCTTC. Protein product: CASSLGTSGRSEQFF.

This chain uses TRBV6-5 with TRBJ2-7; TRBD1 matches 8 bases. With 6 bases clipped from V and 2 bases from J, the junction kept 6 bases outside the gene matches. CDR3 size: 14 residues. Germline CDR1 reads MNHEY; CDR2 reads SVGAGI. The CDR3 nucleotides are TGTGCCAGCAGGCGGACAGGGAATCCCTACGAGCAGTACTTC. It translates to CASRRTGNPYEQYF.

The chain uses TRBV11-3 and TRBJ2-3, with 8 bases lining up with TRBD2. Per germline, CDR1 SGHNT and CDR2 YENEEA. The CDR3 contains 18 residues. Unmatched junction bases numbered 17, after V lost 4 bases and J lost 5 bases. The DNA for the CDR3 is TGTGCCAGCAGCTCGCCCTCCTTCGTGACTAGCGCGGTAGATACGCAGTATTTT. Its protein product is CASSSPSFVTSAVDTQYF.

Points on this clone: The junction and the germline gene differ at one end; a read error may be behind it. The V call is TRBV7-9, the J call TRBJ1-2; no reliable D call. CDR3 length: 14 amino acids. Germline CDR1 and CDR2: SEHNR and FQNEAQ (reference sequence). CDR3 DNA sequence: TGTTCCAGCAGCCGCCGGGGTCTTGACTATGGCTACACCTTC. As protein: CSSSRRGLDYGYTF.

V gene TRBV10-3 combines with J gene TRBJ2-7, with TRBD2 matching 9 bases. The J segment lost 1 base and the V segment lost 9 bases, leaving 4 bases of the junction unmatched. Germline assignment: CDR1 ENHRY and CDR2 SYGVKD. This CDR3 contains 13 residues. In nucleotides, the CDR3 is TGTGCCATGGGGGCGGGAGGGTCCTACGAGCAGTACTTC. It codes for CAMGAGGSYEQYF.

This sequence joins TRBV5-1 and TRBJ1-1; the match to TRBD1 covers 9 bases. Germline V CDR1 and CDR2: SGHRS, YFSETQ. The CDR3 has 16 residues. V was clipped by 1 base and J by 2 bases; unmatched bases: 6. This chain's CDR3 is CASSLRDRVGNTEAFF. CDR3 DNA: TGCGCCAGCAGCTTGCGGGACAGGGTGGGAAACACTGAAGCTTTCTTT.

As regards this clone: Other DNA sequences in this sample translate to the same CDR3. J is TRBJ1-5 and V is TRBV28, with 7 bases fitting TRBD1. The CDR3 is 14 amino acids. With 6 bases clipped from V and 3 bases from J, the junction kept 5 bases outside the gene matches. Germline CDR1 is MDHEN and CDR2 is SYDVKM. In nucleotides, the CDR3 is TGTGCCAGCAGGGCACAGGGGCCCAATCAGCCCCAGCATTTT. This translates into CASRAQGPNQPQHF.

The chain is built from TRBV4-2 and TRBJ2-1; D is undetermined. Deletions cut 2 bases from V and 6 bases from J, with 11 bases between. The V gene's germline CDR1 is LGHNA and CDR2 YNFKEQ. The CDR3 has 14 residues. CDR3 nucleotide sequence: TGTGCCAGCAGCCAAAATCGCGGCCCCAATGAGCAGTTCTTC. This encodes CASSQNRGPNEQFF.

V usage is TRBV10-3 and J usage is TRBJ1-1, with 9 nucleotides matching TRBD1. The trim removed 6 bases at V and 1 base at J, leaving 3 bases unmatched. The CDR3 consists of 14 residues. Germline CDR1 ENHRY, CDR2 SYGVKD. The CDR3 DNA reads TGTGCCATCAGCAGGGACAGGGAGAACACTGAAGCTTTCTTT. It is translated as CAISRDRENTEAFF.

This clone has a handful of counts. The chain is built from TRBV7-6 and TRBJ2-3; no reliable D call. CDR1 and CDR2 (germline): SGHVS, FNYEAQ. This CDR3 comprises 13 residues. Trimming removed 4 bases at V and 2 bases at J, with 7 bases between. CDR3 protein: CASSSTYTDTQYF. The CDR3 DNA reads TGTGCCAGCAGCTCAACCTACACAGATACGCAGTATTTT.

This chain uses TRBV19 with TRBJ2-3, with 8 bases aligning to TRBD1. From germline, CDR1 is LNHDA and CDR2 SQIVND (reference sequence). The CDR3 contains 15 residues. V was clipped by 6 bases and J by 3 bases; unmatched bases: 8. CDR3 DNA sequence: TGTGCCAGTAGGCCTTTGGACAGGGCGACAGATACGCAGTATTTT. As protein: CASRPLDRATDTQYF.

The V gene is TRBV5-4, the J gene TRBJ2-1; D is unresolved. V lost 2 bases to trimming and J lost 4 bases, with 10 bases between them. Germline CDR1 SGHNT, CDR2 YYREEE (reference sequence). The CDR3 length is 14 residues. As DNA, the CDR3 is TGTGCCAGCAGCTTCGGTCCTCTATACAATGAGCAGTTCTTC. Its protein product is CASSFGPLYNEQFF.

V is TRBV4-1 and J is TRBJ1-2; TRBD1 might be the D (5 bases). Trimming removed 0 bases at V and 4 bases at J, with 15 bases between. This CDR3 is built from 16 residues. Germline V lookup: CDR1 MGHRA, CDR2 YSYEKL. The chain's CDR3 is CASSQDNRPKSYGYTF. In DNA, the CDR3 is TGCGCCAGCAGCCAAGATAACAGGCCGAAAAGCTATGGCTACACCTTC.

The V and J genes are TRBV5-4 and TRBJ2-2, with D perhaps TRBD1 (6 bases). Germline V gene sequence: CDR1 SGHNT, CDR2 YYREEE (reference sequence). CDR3 size: 16 residues. V shed 0 bases and J shed 5 bases, with 14 bases lying between them. The CDR3 nucleotides are TGTGCCAGCAGCTTGGGGGTACAGGGTGGGACCGGGGAGCTGTTTTTT. This sequence encodes CASSLGVQGGTGELFF.

The rearrangement links TRBV20-1 to TRBJ2-7, with no clear D. This CDR3 spans 11 amino acids. V was cut by 3 bases and J by 6 bases, with 9 bases left in between. Germline CDR1 is DFQATT and CDR2 is SNEGSKA (reference sequence). The CDR3 DNA follows: TGCAGTGCTAGTATATTCCCCGAGCAGTACTTC. As protein: CSASIFPEQYF.

This clone was detected a few times. The V and J genes are TRBV5-8 and TRBJ1-2, with 7 bases fitting TRBD1. Per the germline V gene, CDR1 is SGHTS and CDR2 is YDEGEE. V lost 4 bases and J lost 3; bases outside the gene matches: 3. The CDR3 consists of 13 residues. The CDR3 protein is CASSPTGDYGYTF. The DNA for the CDR3 is TGTGCCAGCAGCCCAACAGGGGACTATGGCTACACCTTC.

The V call is TRBV11-2, the J call TRBJ2-7, with TRBD2 matching 11 bases. The CDR3 covers 16 residues. Germline trimming cut 5 bases from V and 0 bases from J; bases unmatched to any gene: 6. The germline V gene encodes CDR1 SGHAT and CDR2 FQNNGV. CDR3 loop: CASSLLAGASSYEQYF. Here the CDR3 DNA reads TGTGCCAGCAGCCTACTAGCGGGGGCGAGCTCCTACGAGCAGTACTTC.

V is TRBV4-1 and J is TRBJ2-1; 8 nucleotides match TRBD2. The J segment lost 5 bases and the V segment lost 8 bases, leaving 14 bases of the junction unmatched. CDR1 is MGHRA and CDR2 is YSYEKL in the germline V gene. The CDR3 sequence is 16 residues long. CDR3 sequence reads: CASHRGLSGRDNEQFF. In DNA, the CDR3 is TGCGCCAGCCACCGGGGCCTCAGCGGGAGAGACAATGAGCAGTTCTTC.

This clone was counted only a few times. The rearrangement uses TRBV5-4 and TRBJ2-5; 7 bases map to TRBD1. CDR1 is SGHNT and CDR2 is YYREEE in the germline V gene (reference sequence). After removal of 4 bases from V and 4 bases from J, the junction contained 7 bases not matched to a gene. The CDR3 covers 14 residues. CDR3 sequence (DNA): TGTGCCAGCAGCCCGGGGACAGCCGGAGAGACCCAGTACTTC. Residues: CASSPGTAGETQYF.

The chain recombines TRBV13 with TRBJ2-1; TRBD2 matches 9 bases. V shed 5 bases, J shed 5 bases, and the junction held 25 bases outside the gene matches. Germline lookup yields CDR1 PRHDT and CDR2 FYEKMQ (reference sequence). The CDR3 is made up of 21 amino acids. The CDR3 sequence is CASSLQGEGKQREEGDNEQFF. The CDR3 bases are TGTGCCAGCAGCCTTCAGGGGGAAGGCAAGCAGCGGGAGGAAGGGGACAATGAGCAGTTCTTC. The whole variable domain, remainder taken from reference TRBV13 and TRBJ2-1, is AAGVIQSPRHLIKEKRETATLKCYPIPRHDTVYWYQQGPGQDPQFLISFYEKMQSDKGSIPDRFSAQQFSDYHSELNMSSLELGDSALYFCASSLQGEGKQREEGDNEQFFGPGTRLTVL.

This clone has only one observation. This CDR3 is CASASGTSYYEQYF. The CDR3 DNA reads as TGTGCCAGCGCATCCGGGACTAGTTACTACGAGCAGTACTTC. The chain employs TRBV7-9 and TRBJ2-7; the match to TRBD2 covers 8 bases. V was pared by 8 bases and J by 3 bases, with 9 bases of the junction left unmatched. Looked up from germline, CDR1 is SEHNR and CDR2 is FQNEAQ (reference sequence). There are 14 residues in the CDR3.

In this sample, this clone turned up once. CDR3 nucleotides: TGTGCCAGCAGCTTACGTCCCTACGACAGGGGCGACTATGGCTACACCTTC. It codes for CASSLRPYDRGDYGYTF. J is TRBJ1-2 and V is TRBV7-8, with 8 bases lining up with TRBD1. The CDR3 totals 17 residues. Germline CDR1 SGHVS, CDR2 FQNEAQ. V gave up 2 bases and J gave up 3 bases; unmatched junction bases: 11.

This clone was seen once. The chain carries TRBV6-1 and TRBJ2-1; 7 positions match TRBD2. This CDR3 is 15 amino acids long. Germline-derived CDR1 and CDR2 are MNHNS and SASEGT. V lost 6 bases to trimming and J lost 9 bases; unmatched junction nucleotides: 14. This CDR3 is CASRPAGSRFGEQFF. The CDR3 nucleotides read TGTGCCAGCAGGCCAGCGGGATCTAGATTTGGTGAGCAGTTCTTC.

V gene TRBV5-8 combines with J gene TRBJ2-7; TRBD2 matches at 7 bases. In germline, CDR1 is SGHTS, CDR2 YDEGEE. The ends lost 3 bases at V and 5 bases at J; junction bases unmatched: 8. The CDR3 consists of 14 residues. This chain's CDR3 is CASSWGGGHDEQYF. The CDR3 region has the DNA TGTGCCAGCAGCTGGGGGGGAGGACACGACGAGCAGTACTTC.

The rearrangement uses TRBV2 and TRBJ2-5; TRBD1 aligns across 11 bases. CDR1 and CDR2 (germline): SNHLY, FYNNEI. The CDR3 is 14 residues long. V was pared by 4 bases and J by 4 bases, with 2 bases of the junction left unmatched. The CDR3 DNA follows: TGTGCCAGCAGTGCGGGGACAGGGGGAGAGACCCAGTACTTC. The encoded protein is CASSAGTGGETQYF.